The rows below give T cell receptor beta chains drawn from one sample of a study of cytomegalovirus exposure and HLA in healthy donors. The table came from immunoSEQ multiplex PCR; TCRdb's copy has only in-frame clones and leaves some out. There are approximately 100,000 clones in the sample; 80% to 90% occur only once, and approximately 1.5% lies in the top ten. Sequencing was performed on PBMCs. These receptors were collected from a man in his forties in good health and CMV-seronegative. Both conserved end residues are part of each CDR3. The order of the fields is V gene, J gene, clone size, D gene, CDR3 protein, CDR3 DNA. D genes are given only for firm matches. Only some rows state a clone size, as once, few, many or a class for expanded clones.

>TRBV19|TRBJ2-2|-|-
CASSAQGTGELFF
TGTGCCAGTTCTGCCCAGGGCACCGGGGAGCTGTTTTTT
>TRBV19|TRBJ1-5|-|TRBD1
CASSRDRGNQPQHF
TGTGCCAGTAGTAGAGACAGGGGAAATCAGCCCCAGCATTTT
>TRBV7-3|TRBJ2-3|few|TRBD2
CASSLFSGGTPPSDTQYF
TGTGCCAGCAGCTTATTTAGCGGGGGGACCCCACCTTCAGATACGCAGTATTTT
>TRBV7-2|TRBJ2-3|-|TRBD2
CASSLGDYRDTQYF
TGTGCCAGCAGCTTAGGGGACTACCGAGATACGCAGTATTTT
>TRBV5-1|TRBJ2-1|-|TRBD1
CASSYGQGGYNEQFF
TGCGCCAGCAGCTACGGACAGGGGGGCTACAATGAGCAGTTCTTC
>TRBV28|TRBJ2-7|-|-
CASTKHYSSYEQYF
TGTGCCAGCACGAAGCATTATAGCTCCTACGAGCAGTACTTC
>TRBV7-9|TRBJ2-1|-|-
CASSPSGDKEFF
TGTGCCAGCAGCCCCTCCGGGGACAAAGAGTTCTTC
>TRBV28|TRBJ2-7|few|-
CASSPTTSGSYEQYF
TGTGCCAGCAGCCCGACCACTAGTGGTTCCTACGAGCAGTACTTC
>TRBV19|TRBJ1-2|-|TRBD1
CASRTGNNYGYTF
TGTGCCAGCAGGACAGGCAATAACTATGGCTACACCTTC
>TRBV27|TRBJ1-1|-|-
CASSFRQKNTEAFF
TGTGCCAGCAGTTTTAGACAGAAGAACACTGAAGCTTTCTTT
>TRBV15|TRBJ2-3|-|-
CATSRVPADTQYF
TGTGCCACCAGCAGGGTACCGGCAGATACGCAGTATTTT
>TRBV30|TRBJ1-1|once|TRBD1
CAWSVQGVPEAFF
TGTGCCTGGAGTGTACAGGGGGTTCCTGAAGCTTTCTTT
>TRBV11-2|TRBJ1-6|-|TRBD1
CASSRDRGQSPLHF
TGTGCCAGCAGCCGGGACAGGGGGCAATCACCCCTCCACTTT
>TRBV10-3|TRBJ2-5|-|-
CAISESVANLHF
TGTGCCATCAGTGAGTCAGTGGCAAACCTCCACTTC
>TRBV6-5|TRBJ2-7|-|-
CASRPTGFSYEQYF
TGTGCCAGCAGACCTACAGGGTTCTCCTACGAGCAGTACTTC
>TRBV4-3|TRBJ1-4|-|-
CASSQEFPRTVNEKLFF
TGCGCCAGCAGCCAAGAGTTCCCGAGGACAGTGAATGAAAAACTGTTTTTT
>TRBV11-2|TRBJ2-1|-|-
CASSLLAYNEQFF
TGTGCCAGCAGCTTACTGGCTTACAATGAGCAGTTCTTC
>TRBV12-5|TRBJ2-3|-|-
CASGPSTDTQYF
TGTGCTAGTGGCCCCTCCACAGATACGCAGTATTTT
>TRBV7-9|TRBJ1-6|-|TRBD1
CASSAGDRLIYNSPLHF
TGTGCCAGCAGCGCCGGGGACAGACTCATTTATAATTCACCCCTCCACTTT
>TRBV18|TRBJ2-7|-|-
CASSPGGNEQYF
TGTGCCAGCTCACCAGGCGGGAACGAGCAGTACTTC
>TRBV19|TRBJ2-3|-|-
CASSIGQRGTDTQYF
TGTGCCAGTAGTATCGGACAGCGAGGCACAGATACGCAGTATTTT
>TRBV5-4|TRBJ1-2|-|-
CASSTGGEFGGYTF
TGTGCCAGCAGCACGGGGGGGGAATTTGGTGGCTACACCTTC
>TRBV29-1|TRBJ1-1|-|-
CSVVTGTRGSEAFF
TGCAGCGTTGTAACCGGGACAAGAGGTTCCGAAGCTTTCTTT
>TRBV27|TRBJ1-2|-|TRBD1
CASSRTGYGYTF
TGTGCCAGCAGTAGGACAGGGTATGGCTACACCTTC
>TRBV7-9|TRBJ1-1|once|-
CASSTNPETGLDTEAFF
TGTGCCAGCAGCACAAACCCCGAGACAGGTTTGGACACTGAAGCTTTCTTT
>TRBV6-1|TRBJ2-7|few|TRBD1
CASSVSGQGTYEQYF
TGTGCCAGCAGTGTTTCGGGACAGGGAACCTACGAGCAGTACTTC
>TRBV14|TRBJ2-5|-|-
CASSQLWQETQYF
TGTGCCAGCAGCCAGCTATGGCAAGAGACCCAGTACTTC
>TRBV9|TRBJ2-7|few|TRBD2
CASSVDGEGYEQYF
TGTGCCAGCAGCGTAGATGGGGAGGGCTACGAGCAGTACTTC
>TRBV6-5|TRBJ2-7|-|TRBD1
CASSSTGGFYYEQYF
TGTGCCAGCAGTTCGACAGGGGGGTTTTACTACGAGCAGTACTTC
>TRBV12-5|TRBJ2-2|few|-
CASGTSSGSVNTGELFF
TGTGCTAGTGGTACCTCCTCGGGGAGCGTGAACACCGGGGAGCTGTTTTTT
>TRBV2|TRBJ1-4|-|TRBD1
CAGNRGDNEKLFF
TGTGCCGGAAACAGGGGCGATAATGAAAAACTGTTTTTT
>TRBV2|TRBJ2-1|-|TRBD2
CASTRLAGDNNEQFF
TGTGCCAGCACGCGACTAGCGGGGGATAACAATGAGCAGTTCTTC
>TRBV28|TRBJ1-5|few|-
CASSLAGGNQPQHF
TGTGCCAGCAGTTTAGCAGGGGGCAATCAGCCCCAGCATTTT
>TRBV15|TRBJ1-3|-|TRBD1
CATSRTRGSGNTIYF
TGTGCCACCAGCAGAACCAGGGGGTCGGGAAACACCATATATTTT
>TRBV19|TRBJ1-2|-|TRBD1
CASSEATGGVGYTF
TGTGCCAGTAGTGAGGCGACAGGGGGCGTTGGCTACACCTTC
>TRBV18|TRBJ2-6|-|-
CASSPLLLTGSGANVLTF
TGTGCCAGCTCACCTTTACTCCTTACCGGTTCTGGGGCCAACGTCCTGACTTTC
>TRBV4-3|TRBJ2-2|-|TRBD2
CASSQLAGGPVGELFF
TGCGCCAGCAGCCAATTAGCGGGGGGGCCTGTCGGGGAGCTGTTTTTT
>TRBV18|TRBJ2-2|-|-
CASSPSRAQYRAPNTGELFF
TGTGCCAGCTCACCATCTAGGGCCCAATACAGGGCCCCGAACACCGGGGAGCTGTTTTTT
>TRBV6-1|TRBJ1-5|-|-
CASSEGQAQRRPQHF
TGTGCCAGCAGTGAAGGACAGGCCCAAAGGCGGCCCCAGCATTTT
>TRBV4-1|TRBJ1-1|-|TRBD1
CASSVQGELTEAFF
TGCGCCAGCAGTGTACAGGGGGAATTGACTGAAGCTTTCTTT
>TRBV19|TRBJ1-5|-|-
CASRMRSNQPQHF
TGTGCCAGTAGAATGCGTAGCAATCAGCCCCAGCATTTT
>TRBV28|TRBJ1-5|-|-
CASSLNRNNQPQHF
TGTGCCAGCAGTTTAAACAGAAACAATCAGCCCCAGCATTTT
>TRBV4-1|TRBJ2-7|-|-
CASSQDDGQTKEQYF
TGCGCCAGCAGCCAAGATGACGGACAGACCAAGGAGCAGTACTTC
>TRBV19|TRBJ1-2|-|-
CASSIGQSWYGYTF
TGTGCCAGTAGTATAGGACAGAGTTGGTATGGCTACACCTTC
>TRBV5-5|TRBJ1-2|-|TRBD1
CASSPGQIFSYTF
TGTGCCAGCAGCCCGGGACAGATTTTTAGCTACACCTTC